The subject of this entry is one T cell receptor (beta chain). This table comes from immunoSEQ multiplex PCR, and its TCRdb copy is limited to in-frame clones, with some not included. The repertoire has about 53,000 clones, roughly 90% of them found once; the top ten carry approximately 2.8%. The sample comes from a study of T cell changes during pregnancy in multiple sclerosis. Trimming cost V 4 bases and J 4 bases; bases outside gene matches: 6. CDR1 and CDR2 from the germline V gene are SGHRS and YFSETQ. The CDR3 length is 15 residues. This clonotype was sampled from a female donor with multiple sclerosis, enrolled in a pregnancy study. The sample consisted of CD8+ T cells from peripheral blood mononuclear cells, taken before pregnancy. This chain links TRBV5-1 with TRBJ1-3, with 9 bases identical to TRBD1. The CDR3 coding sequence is TGCGCCAGCAGCCCCGGGACAGGGTCAGGAAACACCATATATTTT. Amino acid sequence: CASSPGTGSGNTIYF.